This T cell receptor beta chain was recovered during a study of OX40 agonist ivuxolimab in advanced cancers. About the study: Ivuxolimab is an agonistic anti-OX40 (CD134) antibody, and patients were treated with it. The dose-escalation cohort was roughly 84% male, with a mean age of around 54 years, ranging about 20 to 85. Study observations and caveats: Circulating CD4+ and CD8+ T cells showed clonal expansion by week 6 at 0.1 to 3.0 mg/kg. Some patients who did not respond also had low normalized T-cell clonal expansion.

Germline CDR1 is KGHSY and CDR2 is FQNENV. V was pared by 2 bases and J by 0 bases, with 7 bases between. The CDR3 sequence is 14 residues long. TCRdb keeps only in-frame clones here, not all; method: immunoSEQ multiplex PCR. The sample carries some 74,000 clones, approximately 85% recorded once. A few counts support this clone. Its specificity is unknown. The J gene is TRBJ2-5, the V gene TRBV16; no clear D. The sequences come from CD4+ or CD8+ T cells sorted from blood, collected in a trial of the OX40 agonist ivuxolimab. This clonotype originated in an adult with an advanced solid tumor such as melanoma, head and neck, liver or kidney cancer. The CDR3: CASSQGSDQETQYF. In DNA form, the CDR3 reads TGTGCCAGCAGCCAAGGCAGCGACCAAGAGACCCAGTACTTC.